This entry describes one T cell receptor (beta chain). The data derive from a study of T cells expressing NK-cell markers. TCRdb reprocessed the 5' RACE reads and keeps a single row for each CDR3 protein, giving no DNA. The sample totals approximately 170,000 distinct CDR3 sequences. The germline CDR1 and CDR2 sequences are SGHTA and FQGNSA. This CDR3 region has 14 residues. The source material was blood T cells: a sorted CD56 or NKG2C T cell subset, CD4+ or CD8+ T cells, or bulk PBMC T cells (not recorded which). This clonotype originated in a man between 18 and 69 years old in good health. The V gene is TRBV7-2, the J gene TRBJ1-6. CDR3 amino acids: CASSLARDVSPLHF.